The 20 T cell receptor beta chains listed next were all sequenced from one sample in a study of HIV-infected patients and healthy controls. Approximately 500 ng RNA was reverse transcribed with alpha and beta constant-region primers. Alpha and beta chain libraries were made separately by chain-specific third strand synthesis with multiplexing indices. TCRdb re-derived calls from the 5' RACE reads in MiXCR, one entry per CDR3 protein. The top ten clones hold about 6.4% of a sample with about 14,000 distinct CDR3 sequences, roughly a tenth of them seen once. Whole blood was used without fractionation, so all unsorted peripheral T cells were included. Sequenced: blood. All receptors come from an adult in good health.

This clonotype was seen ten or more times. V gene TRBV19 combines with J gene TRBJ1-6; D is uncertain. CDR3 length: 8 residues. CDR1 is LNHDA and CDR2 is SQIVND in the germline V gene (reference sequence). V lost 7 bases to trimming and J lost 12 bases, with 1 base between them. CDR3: CASKPLHF. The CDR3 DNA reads TGTGCCAGTAAACCCCTCCACTTT.

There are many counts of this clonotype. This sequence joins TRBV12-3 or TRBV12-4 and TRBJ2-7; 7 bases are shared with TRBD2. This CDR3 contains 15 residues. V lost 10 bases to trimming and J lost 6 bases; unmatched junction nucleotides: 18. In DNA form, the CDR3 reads TGTGCCACCATTCTCGACGGGACTACAATTAGCGAGCAGTACTTC. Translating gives CATILDGTTISEQYF.

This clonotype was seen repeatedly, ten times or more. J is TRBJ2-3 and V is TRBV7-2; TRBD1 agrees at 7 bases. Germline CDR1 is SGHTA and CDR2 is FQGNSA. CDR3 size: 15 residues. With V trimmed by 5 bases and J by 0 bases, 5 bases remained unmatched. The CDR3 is CASSPQGISTDTQYF. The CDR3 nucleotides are TGTGCCAGCAGCCCACAGGGGATAAGCACAGATACGCAGTATTTT.

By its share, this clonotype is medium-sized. The CDR3 sequence: CSARGSSGGVYEQYF. The DNA for the CDR3 is TGCAGTGCTAGAGGGAGTAGCGGGGGGGTATACGAGCAGTACTTC. The chain couples TRBV20-1 to TRBJ2-7; 11 nucleotides agree with TRBD2. Germline loops: CDR1 DFQATT, CDR2 SNEGSKA (reference sequence). The CDR3 contains 15 residues. V trimming: 1 base; J trimming: 4 bases; junction bases outside the gene matches: 6.

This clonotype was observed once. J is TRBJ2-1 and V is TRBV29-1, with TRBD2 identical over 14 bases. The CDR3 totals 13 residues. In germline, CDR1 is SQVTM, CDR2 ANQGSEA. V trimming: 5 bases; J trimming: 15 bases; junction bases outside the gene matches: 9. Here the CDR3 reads CSVQSGTSGRGFF. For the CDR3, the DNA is TGCAGCGTTCAGTCCGGGACTAGCGGGAGAGGGTTCTTC.

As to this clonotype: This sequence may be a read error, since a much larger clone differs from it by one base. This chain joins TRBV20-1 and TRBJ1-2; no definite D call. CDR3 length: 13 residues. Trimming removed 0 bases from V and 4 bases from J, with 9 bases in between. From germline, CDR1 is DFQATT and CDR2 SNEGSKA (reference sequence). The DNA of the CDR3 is TGCAGTGCTAGAGATAGCCTTACCTATGGCTACACCTTC. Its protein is CSARDSLTYGYTF.

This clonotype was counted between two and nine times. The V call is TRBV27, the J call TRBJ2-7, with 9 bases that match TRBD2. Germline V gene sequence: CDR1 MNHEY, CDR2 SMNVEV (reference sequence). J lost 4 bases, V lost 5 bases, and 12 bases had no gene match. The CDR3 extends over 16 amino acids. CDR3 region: CASSLRLAGAAYEQYF. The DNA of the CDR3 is TGTGCCAGCAGTCTAAGATTAGCGGGGGCGGCTTACGAGCAGTACTTC.

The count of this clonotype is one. The CDR3 DNA reads TGTGCCAGCAGCTTTTCCGGACGCTCTGGAAACACCATATATTTT. The encoded protein is CASSFSGRSGNTIYF. V and J are TRBV13 and TRBJ1-3; D call uncertain. V lost 3 bases and J 0 bases, leaving 9 bases between the germline ends. Germline V gene sequence: CDR1 PRHDT, CDR2 FYEKMQ (reference sequence). The CDR3 runs 15 residues.

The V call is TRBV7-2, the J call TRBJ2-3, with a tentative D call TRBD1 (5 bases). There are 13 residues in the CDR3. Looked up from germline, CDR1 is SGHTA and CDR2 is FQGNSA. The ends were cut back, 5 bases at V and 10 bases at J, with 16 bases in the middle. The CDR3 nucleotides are TGTGCCAGCAGCGTACCCCAGGGATCGGCGCAGTATTTT. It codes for CASSVPQGSAQYF. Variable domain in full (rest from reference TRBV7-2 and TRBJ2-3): GAGVSQSPSNKVTEKGKDVELRCDPISGHTALYWYRQSLGQGLEFLIYFQGNSAPDKSGLPSDRFSAERTGGSVSTLTIQRTQQEDSAVYLCASSVPQGSAQYFGPGTRLTVL.

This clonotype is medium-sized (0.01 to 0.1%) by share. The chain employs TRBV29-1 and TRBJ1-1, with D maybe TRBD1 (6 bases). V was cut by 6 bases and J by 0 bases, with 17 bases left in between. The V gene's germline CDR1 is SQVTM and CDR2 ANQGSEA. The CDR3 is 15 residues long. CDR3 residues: CSVHPGAGMNTEAFF. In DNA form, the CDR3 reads TGCAGCGTCCACCCGGGGGCAGGGATGAACACTGAAGCTTTCTTT.

Here the CDR3 reads CASSLDWYGEQYF. For the CDR3, the DNA is TGTGCCAGCAGTTTGGACTGGTACGGCGAGCAGTACTTC. This sequence joins TRBV12-3 or TRBV12-4 and TRBJ2-7, with TRBD2 as a possible D gene (5 bases). This CDR3 has 13 amino acids. V lost 3 bases and J lost 6, with 12 bases in between.

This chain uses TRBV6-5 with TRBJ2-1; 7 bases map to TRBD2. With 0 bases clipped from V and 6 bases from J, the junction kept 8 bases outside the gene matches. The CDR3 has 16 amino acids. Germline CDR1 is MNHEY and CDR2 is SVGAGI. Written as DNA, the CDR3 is TGTGCCAGCAGTTACTCGATAGTCGGGGGGATCAATGAGCAGTTCTTC. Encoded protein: CASSYSIVGGINEQFF.

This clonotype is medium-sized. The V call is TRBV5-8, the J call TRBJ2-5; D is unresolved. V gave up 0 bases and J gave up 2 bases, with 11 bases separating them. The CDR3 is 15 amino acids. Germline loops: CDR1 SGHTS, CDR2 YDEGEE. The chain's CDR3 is CASSLEGLPQETQYF. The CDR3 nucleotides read TGTGCCAGCAGCTTGGAGGGATTACCGCAAGAGACCCAGTACTTC.

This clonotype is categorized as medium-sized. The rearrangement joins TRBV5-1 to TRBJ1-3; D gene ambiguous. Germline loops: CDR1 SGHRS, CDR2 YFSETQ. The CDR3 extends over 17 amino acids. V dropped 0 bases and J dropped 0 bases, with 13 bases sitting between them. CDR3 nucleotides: TGCGCCAGCAGCTTGGGGCAGTTCTCTCGCTCTGGAAACACCATATATTTT. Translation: CASSLGQFSRSGNTIYF. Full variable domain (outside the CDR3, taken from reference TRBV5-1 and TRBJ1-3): KAGVTQTPRYLIKTRGQQVTLSCSPISGHRSVSWYQQTPGQGLQFLFEYFSETQRNKGNFPGRFSGRQFSNSRSEMNVSTLELGDSALYLCASSLGQFSRSGNTIYFGEGSWLTVV.

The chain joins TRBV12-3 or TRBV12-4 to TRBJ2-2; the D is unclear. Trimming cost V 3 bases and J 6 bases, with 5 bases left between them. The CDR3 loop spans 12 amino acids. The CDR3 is CASSFGSGELFF. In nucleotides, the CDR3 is TGTGCCAGCAGTTTTGGGTCCGGGGAGCTGTTTTTT.

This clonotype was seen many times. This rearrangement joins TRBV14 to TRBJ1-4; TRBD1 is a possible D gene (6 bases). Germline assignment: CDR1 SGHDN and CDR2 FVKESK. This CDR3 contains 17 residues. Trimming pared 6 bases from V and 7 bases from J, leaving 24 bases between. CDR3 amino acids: CASSPQGPEYRSEKLFF. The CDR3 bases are TGTGCCAGCAGTCCTCAGGGGCCCGAATACAGAAGTGAAAAACTGTTTTTT.

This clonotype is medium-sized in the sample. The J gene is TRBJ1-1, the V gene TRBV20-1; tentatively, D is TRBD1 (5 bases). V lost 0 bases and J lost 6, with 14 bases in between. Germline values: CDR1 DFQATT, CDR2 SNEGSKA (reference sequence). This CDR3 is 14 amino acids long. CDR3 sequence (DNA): TGCAGTGCTAGAGATCGGGGCAGGGTCCCTGAAGCTTTCTTT. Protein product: CSARDRGRVPEAFF.

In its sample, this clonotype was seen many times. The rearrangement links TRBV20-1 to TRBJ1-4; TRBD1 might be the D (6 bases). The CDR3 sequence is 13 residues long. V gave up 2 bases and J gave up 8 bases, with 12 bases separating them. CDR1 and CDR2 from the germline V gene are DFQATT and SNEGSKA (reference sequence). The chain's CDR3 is CSARSPGVEKLFF. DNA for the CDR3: TGCAGTGCTAGATCCCCAGGGGTCGAAAAACTGTTTTTT.

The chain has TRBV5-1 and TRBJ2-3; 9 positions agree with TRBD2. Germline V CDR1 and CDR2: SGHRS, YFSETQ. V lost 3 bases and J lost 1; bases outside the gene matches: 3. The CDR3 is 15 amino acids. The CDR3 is CASSSRLAGTDTQYF. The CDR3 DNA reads TGCGCCAGCAGCTCCCGACTAGCGGGCACAGATACGCAGTATTTT.

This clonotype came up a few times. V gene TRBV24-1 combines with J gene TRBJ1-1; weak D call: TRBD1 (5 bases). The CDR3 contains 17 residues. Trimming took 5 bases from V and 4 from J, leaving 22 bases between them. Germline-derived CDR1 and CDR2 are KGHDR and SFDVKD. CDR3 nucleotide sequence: TGTGCCACCAGTGGAGCAAGAAAGGGCTCGGGGACCACTGAAGCTTTCTTT. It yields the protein CATSGARKGSGTTEAFF.